The present entry profiles one T cell receptor beta chain with its context. Its antigen is not known. Template material for TCR beta VDJ and CDR3 profiling consisted of genomic DNA. TCRdb passed the reads through MiXCR, listing each CDR3 protein once. The table shows 120,000 or so distinct CDR3 sequences, with about 40% occurring only once. The data are from a study of CD8+CD57+ T cells in acquired aplastic anemia. Turning to the study itself: Recorded DNA amounts for sorted CD4+ and CD8+ cells had an average of 3.2 ug. Whole-study findings and limits: Patients and controls were found to share approximately 31 CD8+ CDR3 sequences.

Patients chosen for sequencing had shown CD8+CD57+ cell expansion by flow cytometry. V shed 5 bases, J shed 1 base, and the junction held 14 bases outside the gene matches. This CDR3 contains 18 residues. Germline CDR1 reads SGHAT; CDR2 reads FQDESV (reference sequence). The origin of this receptor is a human donor with aplastic anemia. Sequencing was performed on sorted CD4+, CD8+, or CD8+CD57+ T cells (not recorded which) from PBMCs. The rearrangement uses TRBV11-1 and TRBJ1-5; the match to TRBD1 covers 7 bases. CDR3 sequence: CASSPPGTEKISNQPQHF. DNA of the CDR3: TGTGCCAGCAGCCCCCCCGGGACAGAAAAAATAAGCAATCAGCCCCAGCATTTT.